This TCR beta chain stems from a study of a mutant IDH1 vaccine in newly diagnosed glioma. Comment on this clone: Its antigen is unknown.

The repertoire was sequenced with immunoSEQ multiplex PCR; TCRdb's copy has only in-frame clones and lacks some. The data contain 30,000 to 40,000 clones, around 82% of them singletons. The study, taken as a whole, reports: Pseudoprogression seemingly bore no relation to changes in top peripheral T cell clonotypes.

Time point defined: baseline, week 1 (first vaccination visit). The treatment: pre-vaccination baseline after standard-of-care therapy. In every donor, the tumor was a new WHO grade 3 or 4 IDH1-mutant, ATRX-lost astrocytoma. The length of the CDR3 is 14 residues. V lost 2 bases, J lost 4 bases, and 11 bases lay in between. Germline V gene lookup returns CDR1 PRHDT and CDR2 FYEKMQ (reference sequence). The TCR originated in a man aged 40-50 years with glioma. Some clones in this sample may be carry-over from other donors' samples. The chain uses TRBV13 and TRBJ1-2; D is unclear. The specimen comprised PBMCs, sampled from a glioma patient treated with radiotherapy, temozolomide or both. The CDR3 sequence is CASSLTGLTYGYTF. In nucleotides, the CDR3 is TGTGCCAGCAGCTTAACCGGGCTTACCTATGGCTACACCTTC.